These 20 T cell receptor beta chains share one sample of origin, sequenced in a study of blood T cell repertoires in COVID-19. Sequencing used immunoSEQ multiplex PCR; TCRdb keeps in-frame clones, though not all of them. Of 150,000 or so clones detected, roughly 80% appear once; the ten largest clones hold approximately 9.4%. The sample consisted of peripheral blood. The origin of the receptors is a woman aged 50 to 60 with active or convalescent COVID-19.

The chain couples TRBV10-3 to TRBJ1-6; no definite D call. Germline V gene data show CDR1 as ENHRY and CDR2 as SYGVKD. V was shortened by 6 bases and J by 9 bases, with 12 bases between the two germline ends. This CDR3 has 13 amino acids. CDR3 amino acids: CAISHDTFSPLHF. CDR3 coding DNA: TGTGCCATCAGCCATGACACTTTTTCACCCCTCCACTTT.

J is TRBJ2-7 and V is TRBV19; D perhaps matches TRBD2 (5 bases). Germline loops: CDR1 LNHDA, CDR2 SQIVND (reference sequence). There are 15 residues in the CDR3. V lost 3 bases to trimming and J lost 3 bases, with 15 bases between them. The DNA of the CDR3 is TGTGCCAGTAGTATCGGTGGAGGTAACATCTACGAGCAGTACTTC. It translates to CASSIGGGNIYEQYF.

CDR3 sequence reads: CASTRRGPYNEQFF. The CDR3 region has the DNA TGTGCCTCGACTCGGCGGGGTCCCTACAATGAGCAGTTCTTC. The J gene is TRBJ2-1, the V gene TRBV30; D is perhaps TRBD2 (6 bases). The CDR3 spans 14 residues. The ends were cut back, 7 bases at V and 2 bases at J, with 15 bases in the middle. Germline-derived CDR1 and CDR2 are GTSNPN and SVGIG (reference sequence).

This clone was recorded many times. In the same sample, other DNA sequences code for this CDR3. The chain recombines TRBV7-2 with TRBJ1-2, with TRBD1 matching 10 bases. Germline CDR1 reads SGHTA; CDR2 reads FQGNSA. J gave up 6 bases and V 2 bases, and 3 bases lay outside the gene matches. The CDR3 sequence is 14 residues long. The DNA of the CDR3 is TGTGCCAGCAGCTTAAGGGGACAGGGGCATGGCTACACCTTC. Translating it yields CASSLRGQGHGYTF.

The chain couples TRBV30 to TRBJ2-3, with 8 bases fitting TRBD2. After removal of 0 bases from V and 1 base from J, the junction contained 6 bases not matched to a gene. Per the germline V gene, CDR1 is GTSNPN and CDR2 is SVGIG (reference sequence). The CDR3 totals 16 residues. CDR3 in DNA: TGTGCCTGGAGTGTCGGAGCGGGGGCCGGCACAGATACGCAGTATTTT. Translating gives CAWSVGAGAGTDTQYF. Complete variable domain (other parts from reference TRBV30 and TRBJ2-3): SQTIHQWPATLVQPVGSPLSLECTVEGTSNPNLYWYRQAAGRGLQLLFYSVGIGQISSEVPQNLSASRPQDRQFILSSKKLLLSDSGFYLCAWSVGAGAGTDTQYFGPGTRLTVL.

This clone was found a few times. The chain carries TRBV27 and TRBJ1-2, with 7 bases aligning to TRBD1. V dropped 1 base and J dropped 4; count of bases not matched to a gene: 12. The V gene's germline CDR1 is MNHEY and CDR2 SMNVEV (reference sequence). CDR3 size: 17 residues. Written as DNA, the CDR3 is TGTGCCAGCAGTTTATTGGCGGACAGGAGCTTTATCTATGGCTACACCTTC. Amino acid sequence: CASSLLADRSFIYGYTF.

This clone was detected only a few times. CDR3 sequence (DNA): TGTGCCAGCTCCCAAGGAGGTGGCTACACCTTC. Its translation is CASSQGGGYTF. This chain links TRBV18 with TRBJ1-2; D is unclear. There are 11 residues in the CDR3. Per germline, CDR1 KGHSH and CDR2 LQKENI. Trimming removed 6 bases at V and 7 bases at J, with 9 bases between.

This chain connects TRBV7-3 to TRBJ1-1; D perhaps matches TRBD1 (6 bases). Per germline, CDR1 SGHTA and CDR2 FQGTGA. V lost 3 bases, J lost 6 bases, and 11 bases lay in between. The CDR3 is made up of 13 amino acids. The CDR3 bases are TGTGCCAGCAGCTTTCAGGGGAAAGCTGAAGCTTTCTTT. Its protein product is CASSFQGKAEAFF.

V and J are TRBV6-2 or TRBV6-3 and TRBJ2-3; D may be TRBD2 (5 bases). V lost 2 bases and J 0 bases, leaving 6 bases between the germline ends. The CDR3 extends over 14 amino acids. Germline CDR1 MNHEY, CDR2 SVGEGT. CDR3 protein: CASSYTGSTDTQYF. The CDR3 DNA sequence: TGTGCCAGCAGTTACACGGGGAGCACAGATACGCAGTATTTT.

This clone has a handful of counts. The CDR3 sequence is CASSKGGENLMNTEAFF. The DNA of the CDR3 is TGTGCCAGTAGTAAAGGGGGAGAGAACCTCATGAACACTGAAGCTTTCTTT. The rearrangement joins TRBV19 to TRBJ1-1; tentatively, D is TRBD1 (6 bases). Germline CDR1 and CDR2: LNHDA and SQIVND (reference sequence). Trimming pared 4 bases from V and 0 bases from J, leaving 18 bases between. The CDR3 length is 17 residues.

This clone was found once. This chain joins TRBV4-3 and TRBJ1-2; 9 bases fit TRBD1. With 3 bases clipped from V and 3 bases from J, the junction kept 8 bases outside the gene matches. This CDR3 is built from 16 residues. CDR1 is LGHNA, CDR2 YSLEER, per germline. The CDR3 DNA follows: TGCGCCAGCAGCCAGGCCGGGACAGGGCTTCACTATGGCTACACCTTC. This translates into CASSQAGTGLHYGYTF.

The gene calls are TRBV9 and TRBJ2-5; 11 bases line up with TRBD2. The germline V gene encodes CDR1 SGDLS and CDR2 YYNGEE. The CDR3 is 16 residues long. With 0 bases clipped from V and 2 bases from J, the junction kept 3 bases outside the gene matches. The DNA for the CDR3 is TGTGCCAGCAGCGTAGGGGCTAGCGGGGGGCAAGAGACCCAGTACTTC. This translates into CASSVGASGGQETQYF.

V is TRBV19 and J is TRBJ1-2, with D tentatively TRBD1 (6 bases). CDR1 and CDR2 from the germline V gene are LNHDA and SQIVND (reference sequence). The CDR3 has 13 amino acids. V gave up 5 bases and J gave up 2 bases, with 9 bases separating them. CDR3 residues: CASSPGENYGYTF. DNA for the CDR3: TGTGCCAGTAGTCCAGGGGAGAACTATGGCTACACCTTC. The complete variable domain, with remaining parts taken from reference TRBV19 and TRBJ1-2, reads DGGITQSPKYLFRKEGQNVTLSCEQNLNHDAMYWYRQDPGQGLRLIYYSQIVNDFQKGDIAEGYSVSREKKESFPLTVTSAQKNPTAFYLCASSPGENYGYTFGSGTRLTVV.

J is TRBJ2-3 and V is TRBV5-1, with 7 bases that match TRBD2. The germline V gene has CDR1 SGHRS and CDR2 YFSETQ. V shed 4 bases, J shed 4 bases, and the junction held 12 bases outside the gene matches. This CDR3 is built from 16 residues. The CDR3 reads CASSPRGGGSADTQYF. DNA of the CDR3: TGCGCCAGCAGCCCCCGTGGGGGGGGGAGTGCAGATACGCAGTATTTT.

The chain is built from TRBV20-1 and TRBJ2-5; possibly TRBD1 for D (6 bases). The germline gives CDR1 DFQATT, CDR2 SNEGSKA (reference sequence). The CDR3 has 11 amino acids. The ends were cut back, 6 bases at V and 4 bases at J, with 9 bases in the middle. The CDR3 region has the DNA TGCAGTGCGACGGACAGAGAGACCCAGTACTTC. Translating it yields CSATDRETQYF.

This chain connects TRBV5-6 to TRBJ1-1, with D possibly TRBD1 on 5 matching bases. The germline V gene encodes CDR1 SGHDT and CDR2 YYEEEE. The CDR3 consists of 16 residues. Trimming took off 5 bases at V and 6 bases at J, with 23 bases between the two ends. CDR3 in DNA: TGTGCCAGCAGTTTGCGTGGGGGGTATTACCCCGCTGAAGCTTTCTTT. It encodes CASSLRGGYYPAEAFF. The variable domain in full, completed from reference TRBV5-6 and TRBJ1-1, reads DAGVTQSPTHLIKTRGQQVTLRCSPKSGHDTVSWYQQALGQGPQFIFQYYEEEERQRGNFPDRFSGHQFPNYSSELNVNALLLGDSALYLCASSLRGGYYPAEAFFGQGTRLTVV.

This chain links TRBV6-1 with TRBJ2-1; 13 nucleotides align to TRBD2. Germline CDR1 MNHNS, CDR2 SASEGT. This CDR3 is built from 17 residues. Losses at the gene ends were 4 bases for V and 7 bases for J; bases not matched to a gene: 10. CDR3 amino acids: CASSVGLLAGGSNEQFF. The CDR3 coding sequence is TGTGCCAGCAGTGTTGGCTTACTAGCGGGAGGGAGTAATGAGCAGTTCTTC.

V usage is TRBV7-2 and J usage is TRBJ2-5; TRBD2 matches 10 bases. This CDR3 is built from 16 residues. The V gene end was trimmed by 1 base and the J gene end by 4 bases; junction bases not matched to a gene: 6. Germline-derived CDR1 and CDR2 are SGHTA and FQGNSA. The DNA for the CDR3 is TGTGCCAGCAGCTTAGATCTCCCTAGCGGGGGAGAGACCCAGTACTTC. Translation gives CASSLDLPSGGETQYF.

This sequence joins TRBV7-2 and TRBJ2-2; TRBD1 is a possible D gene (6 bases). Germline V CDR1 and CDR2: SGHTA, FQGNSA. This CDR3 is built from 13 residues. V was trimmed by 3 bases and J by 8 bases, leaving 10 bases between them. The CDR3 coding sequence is TGTGCCAGCAGCTTCAACAGGGATGGGGAGCTGTTTTTT. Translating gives CASSFNRDGELFF.

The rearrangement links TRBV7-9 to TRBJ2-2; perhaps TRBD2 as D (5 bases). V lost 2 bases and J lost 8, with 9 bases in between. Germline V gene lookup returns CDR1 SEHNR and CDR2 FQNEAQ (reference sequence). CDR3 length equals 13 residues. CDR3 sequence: CASSLRLSGELFF. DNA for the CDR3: TGTGCCAGCAGCTTACGACTATCGGGGGAGCTGTTTTTT. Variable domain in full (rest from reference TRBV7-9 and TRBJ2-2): DTGVSQNPRHKITKRGQNVTFRCDPISEHNRLYWYRQTLGQGPEFLTYFQNEAQLEKSRLLSDRFSAERPKGSFSTLEIQRTEQGDSAMYLCASSLRLSGELFFGEGSRLTVL.